Below are 27 T cell receptor beta chains sequenced from a single sample in a study of identical twins. A single record per CDR3 protein comes from TCRdb applying MiXCR to the 5' RACE reads. The data show fewer than 650,000 distinct CDR3 sequences, around 9.6% seen once. This sample was also put to use in a study of yellow fever vaccine responses in identical twins.

What was sequenced was PBMCs. These receptors were collected from a young woman in good health.

This chain uses TRBV5-4 with TRBJ2-1, with D possibly TRBD1 on 6 matching bases. From germline, CDR1 is SGHNT and CDR2 YYREEE (reference sequence). The CDR3 contains 16 residues. Trimming left V 3 bases short and J 10 bases short, with 23 bases between. CDR3 sequence (DNA): TGTGCCAGCAGCTCGGTGGAGCTTACCAGAGGGGGAGAGCAGTTCTTC. Amino acids: CASSSVELTRGGEQFF. Combining the CDR3 with reference TRBV5-4 and TRBJ2-1 gives the whole variable domain ETGVTQSPTHLIKTRGQQVTLRCSSQSGHNTVSWYQQALGQGPQFIFQYYREEENGRGNFPPRFSGLQFPNYSSELNVNALELDDSALYLCASSSVELTRGGEQFFGPGTRLTVL.

The chain is built from TRBV4-3 and TRBJ2-7; D is undetermined. Trimming took 0 bases from V and 0 from J, leaving 12 bases between them. The CDR3 loop spans 16 amino acids. CDR1 and CDR2 (germline): LGHNA, YSLEER. The CDR3 nucleotides read TGCGCCAGCAGCCAAGATGTCGGCGGTAGCTCCTACGAGCAGTACTTC. Amino acid sequence: CASSQDVGGSSYEQYF.

This clonotype was observed a few times. The chain recombines TRBV5-1 with TRBJ1-2, with 7 bases lining up with TRBD1. CDR1 and CDR2 from the germline V gene are SGHRS and YFSETQ. The trim removed 1 base at V and 2 bases at J, leaving 20 bases unmatched. The CDR3 totals 20 residues. The CDR3 loop is CASSLSRATGTATSNYGYTF. CDR3 DNA sequence: TGCGCCAGCAGCTTGTCCCGGGCAACCGGGACAGCGACCTCAAACTATGGCTACACCTTC.

The chain links TRBV30 to TRBJ2-7; TRBD2 aligns across 7 bases. The CDR3 extends over 15 amino acids. V lost 4 bases to trimming and J lost 5 bases; unmatched junction nucleotides: 14. CDR1 is GTSNPN and CDR2 is SVGIG in the germline V gene (reference sequence). The CDR3 here is CAWNRASGPDDEQYF. CDR3 bases: TGTGCCTGGAATCGCGCTAGCGGACCTGACGACGAGCAGTACTTC.

This clonotype showed up many times. This sequence joins TRBV29-1 and TRBJ2-3; a possible D gene is TRBD1 (6 bases). This CDR3 contains 13 residues. V gave up 7 bases and J gave up 2 bases, with 13 bases separating them. The V gene's germline CDR1 is SQVTM and CDR2 ANQGSEA. Here the CDR3 DNA reads TGCAGCGACACCGACAGGTTCACAGATACGCAGTATTTT. Protein: CSDTDRFTDTQYF.

This clonotype was seen ten or more times. This chain connects TRBV6-5 to TRBJ2-7; a possible D gene is TRBD1 (6 bases). The CDR3 length is 15 residues. Trimming took 0 bases from V and 2 from J, leaving 11 bases between them. CDR1 and CDR2 (germline): MNHEY, SVGAGI. CDR3 residues: CASSYSLGATYEQYF. For the CDR3, the DNA is TGTGCCAGCAGTTACTCGCTGGGGGCTACCTACGAGCAGTACTTC.

In its sample, this clonotype was seen a few times. The chain recombines TRBV3-1 with TRBJ2-7; D gene unclear. The length of the CDR3 is 12 residues. The V end was cut by 1 base, the J end by 5 bases, with 6 bases between. The germline V gene has CDR1 LGHDT and CDR2 YNNKEL (reference sequence). The CDR3 bases are TGTGCCAGCAGCCAAGGAATTCACGAGCAGTACTTC. Its translation: CASSQGIHEQYF.

The CDR3 spells CSARESTRGQDGYTF. CDR3 DNA: TGCAGTGCTAGAGAGTCTACCAGGGGGCAGGATGGCTACACCTTC. This sequence joins TRBV20-1 and TRBJ1-2, with 8 bases identical to TRBD1. The V gene end was trimmed by 0 bases and the J gene end by 6 bases; junction bases not matched to a gene: 9. This CDR3 has 15 residues. The germline V gene has CDR1 DFQATT and CDR2 SNEGSKA (reference sequence).

The chain couples TRBV27 to TRBJ2-1; no reliable D call. The germline gives CDR1 MNHEY, CDR2 SMNVEV (reference sequence). V gave up 2 bases and J gave up 6 bases, with 11 bases separating them. This CDR3 is built from 14 residues. CDR3 region: CASSLRQVGNEQFF. CDR3 in DNA: TGTGCCAGCAGTTTAAGGCAGGTGGGCAATGAGCAGTTCTTC.

This clonotype occurred a few times. The rearrangement joins TRBV27 to TRBJ2-1; TRBD2 aligns across 10 bases. The CDR3 spans 15 residues. Germline trimming cut 6 bases from V and 8 bases from J; bases unmatched to any gene: 10. Germline V gene sequence: CDR1 MNHEY, CDR2 SMNVEV (reference sequence). CDR3 residues: CASRTSSGSTYEQFF. CDR3 nucleotide sequence: TGTGCCAGCAGAACCTCTAGCGGGAGCACCTATGAGCAGTTCTTC.

This clonotype was recorded at least ten times. This chain uses TRBV12-3 or TRBV12-4 with TRBJ2-5, with D possibly being TRBD1 (7 bases). This CDR3 comprises 13 residues. The ends were cut back, 6 bases at V and 1 base at J, with 9 bases in the middle. This CDR3 is CASRRDSQETQYF. CDR3 nucleotide sequence: TGTGCCAGCAGGCGGGACAGCCAAGAGACCCAGTACTTC.

This clonotype was counted at least ten times. The CDR3 loop reads CASSRRIASGDTEAFF. CDR3 DNA sequence: TGTGCCAGCAGCCGACGAATTGCCTCGGGAGACACTGAAGCTTTCTTT. The chain employs TRBV27 and TRBJ1-1; no definite D call. The CDR3 spans 16 residues. Germline V CDR1 and CDR2: MNHEY, SMNVEV (reference sequence). The germline V and J ends were trimmed by 6 bases and 3 bases, with 20 bases remaining between them.

The sample holds a few counts of this clonotype. Here the CDR3 reads CSARDSGRGSYEQYF. CDR3 bases: TGCAGTGCTAGAGATTCGGGGCGGGGCTCCTACGAGCAGTACTTC. The chain uses TRBV20-1 and TRBJ2-7; TRBD2 might be the D (6 bases). CDR3 length equals 15 residues. Trimming cost V 0 bases and J 0 bases, with 12 bases left between them. Germline V gives CDR1 DFQATT, CDR2 SNEGSKA (reference sequence).

This clonotype was counted a few times. This chain connects TRBV5-1 to TRBJ2-1; D is ambiguous. Trimming cost V 1 base and J 7 bases, with 12 bases left between them. CDR3 size: 14 residues. Germline-derived CDR1 and CDR2 are SGHRS and YFSETQ. CDR3 in amino acids: CASSLIGLGNEQFF. Written as DNA, the CDR3 is TGCGCCAGCAGCTTGATAGGTTTGGGAAATGAGCAGTTCTTC.

The gene calls are TRBV6-2 or TRBV6-3 and TRBJ2-7; D might be TRBD2 (6 bases). The CDR3 contains 14 residues. Trimming took off 0 bases at V and 6 bases at J, with 12 bases between the two ends. Looked up from germline, CDR1 is MNHEY and CDR2 is SVGEGT. The CDR3 sequence: CASSYSGDSTEQYF. The CDR3 DNA reads TGTGCCAGCAGTTACTCAGGGGACTCCACCGAGCAGTACTTC.

This clonotype was detected many times. The V gene is TRBV5-1, the J gene TRBJ2-7; D is undetermined. This CDR3 region has 12 residues. The V end lost 7 bases, the J end lost 3 bases, and 11 bases lay between the germline ends. CDR1 and CDR2 (germline): SGHRS, YFSETQ. DNA for the CDR3: TGCGCCAGCTCCCCTGACGACTACGAGCAGTACTTC. Encoded protein: CASSPDDYEQYF.

This clonotype was seen many times. The chain has TRBV10-2 and TRBJ2-4, with TRBD2 matching 8 bases. This CDR3 has 16 residues. Trimming cost V 3 bases and J 0 bases; bases outside gene matches: 4. The germline CDR1 and CDR2 sequences are WSHSY and SAAADI. CDR3 in DNA: TGCGCCAGCAGTGATGGTAGCGGGATAGCCAAAAACATTCAGTACTTC. Its protein product is CASSDGSGIAKNIQYF.

This clonotype came up a few times. This chain links TRBV7-6 with TRBJ2-2; 7 bases are shared with TRBD2. J was trimmed by 8 bases and V by 3 bases; bases with no gene match: 6. The CDR3 length is 14 residues. Germline V gives CDR1 SGHVS, CDR2 FNYEAQ. The chain's CDR3 is CASSFSGVKGELFF. The CDR3 DNA reads as TGTGCCAGCAGCTTCAGCGGGGTTAAAGGGGAGCTGTTTTTT.

This clonotype appeared many times. The CDR3 DNA is TGCAGCGTTGAGGAGAGCACAGATACGCAGTATTTT. This gives the protein CSVEESTDTQYF. This chain joins TRBV29-1 and TRBJ2-3; the D is unclear. V was shortened by 3 bases and J by 0 bases, with 4 bases between the two germline ends. The CDR3 sequence is 12 residues long. The V gene's germline CDR1 is SQVTM and CDR2 ANQGSEA.

This clonotype came up a few times. V and J are TRBV7-9 and TRBJ2-7; D gene uncertain. Germline V gene lookup returns CDR1 SEHNR and CDR2 FQNEAQ (reference sequence). V gave up 2 bases and J gave up 1 base, with 12 bases separating them. The CDR3 consists of 15 residues. CDR3 amino acids: CASSLKFGSSYEQYF. CDR3 nucleotides: TGTGCCAGCAGCTTAAAGTTCGGGTCGTCCTACGAGCAGTACTTC.

This clonotype was seen repeatedly, ten times or more. The rearrangement links TRBV7-2 to TRBJ2-1; TRBD2 matches 7 bases. Germline loops: CDR1 SGHTA, CDR2 FQGNSA. There are 15 residues in the CDR3. The V segment lost 6 bases and the J segment 10 bases; nucleotides outside the gene matches: 15. The DNA for the CDR3 is TGTGCCAGCAGGCCTACTAGCGTAAGCCGGGGCGAGCAGTTCTTC. Its translation is CASRPTSVSRGEQFF.

The chain joins TRBV25-1 to TRBJ2-6, with 10 bases that match TRBD1. V shed 4 bases, J shed 4 bases, and the junction held 7 bases outside the gene matches. The CDR3 loop spans 17 amino acids. Germline CDR1 MGHDK, CDR2 SYGVNS. This CDR3 reads CASSARQGAIGANVLTF. The CDR3 coding sequence is TGTGCCAGCAGTGCAAGACAGGGGGCGATCGGGGCCAACGTCCTGACTTTC.

This clonotype showed up just a few times. The J gene is TRBJ2-2, the V gene TRBV2; the D call may be TRBD1 or TRBD2 (6 bases each). Trimming left V 10 bases short and J 4 bases short, with 19 bases between. Germline values: CDR1 SNHLY, CDR2 FYNNEI. The CDR3 spans 15 residues. The CDR3 reads CATSITGAGTGELFF. In DNA, the CDR3 is TGTGCCACCAGCATTACGGGGGCTGGCACCGGGGAGCTGTTTTTT.

The chain couples TRBV21-1 to TRBJ2-5; the D call TRBD1 from the table was never checked on the DNA. TRBV21-1 is assigned pseudogene status. The length of the CDR3 is 17 residues. The CDR3 region is CASSKEAGTGGWETQYF. CDR3 bases: TGTGCCAGCAGCAAAGAGGCTGGGACAGGGGGCTGGGAGACCCAGTACTTC.

This sequence joins TRBV5-1 and TRBJ2-3; 13 bases are a match to TRBD2. The CDR3 length is 17 residues. Germline V CDR1 and CDR2: SGHRS, YFSETQ. The junction had 2 bases not matched to a gene; V was cut back by 0 bases and J by 1 base. DNA for the CDR3: TGCGCCAGCAGCTTGGGAGGACTAGCGGGGGGCACAGATACGCAGTATTTT. Translating gives CASSLGGLAGGTDTQYF.

The chain recombines TRBV18 with TRBJ2-3, with a possible D match to TRBD1 (6 bases). V was pared by 2 bases and J by 0 bases, with 12 bases between. Germline values: CDR1 KGHSH, CDR2 LQKENI. The CDR3 runs to 16 residues. The CDR3 DNA follows: TGTGCCAGCTCACCAGAGAGGGACACTAGCACAGATACGCAGTATTTT. Residues: CASSPERDTSTDTQYF.

This clonotype appeared many times. The chain combines TRBV10-3 with TRBJ2-3; possible D gene TRBD1, 6 bases. Germline V gene lookup returns CDR1 ENHRY and CDR2 SYGVKD. V gave up 3 bases and J gave up 0 bases, with 19 bases separating them. CDR3 length: 18 amino acids. This chain's CDR3 is CAISDPRARTDSTDTQYF. The CDR3 DNA reads as TGTGCCATCAGTGACCCCCGAGCGAGGACAGACAGCACAGATACGCAGTATTTT.